This passage covers 20 T cell receptor beta chains from one sample sequenced in a study of PD-L1 blockade in urothelial cancer. Time point: peripheral blood 6 weeks after treatment start. Libraries were prepared by immunoSEQ multiplex PCR; TCRdb keeps only in-frame clonotypes and omits some of them. The sample includes 100,000 to 150,000 clones, more than 75% seen only once; the top ten take roughly 2.4%. This sample comprised PBMCs, obtained around atezolizumab (anti-PD-L1) treatment. These receptor sequences come from a man aged 50 or older with urothelial cancer.

This sequence joins TRBV15 and TRBJ1-6; possibly TRBD1 for D (6 bases). V shed 5 bases and J shed 13 bases, with 18 bases lying between them. The germline V gene has CDR1 LNHNV and CDR2 YYDKDF (reference sequence). The length of the CDR3 is 14 residues. In DNA form, the CDR3 reads TGTGCCACCAGCCGTCGACAGGTGGACTCGCCCCTCCACTTT. Its translation is CATSRRQVDSPLHF.

The chain is built from TRBV30 and TRBJ1-4; weak D call: TRBD1 (6 bases). The germline gives CDR1 GTSNPN, CDR2 SVGIG (reference sequence). The CDR3 contains 15 residues. Trimming stripped 2 bases from V and 5 bases from J, with 15 bases between. CDR3 region: CAWSPLAGGNEKLFF. CDR3 sequence (DNA): TGTGCCTGGAGTCCACTTGCTGGGGGCAATGAAAAACTGTTTTTT.

This clone was found a few times. The V call is TRBV6-1, the J call TRBJ1-2; D perhaps matches TRBD1 (6 bases). V was cut by 9 bases and J by 5 bases, with 16 bases left in between. Germline CDR1 reads MNHNS; CDR2 reads SASEGT. The length of the CDR3 is 13 residues. CDR3 DNA: TGTGCCAGTGTAATACAGGGAGTATATGGCTACACCTTC. Translating it yields CASVIQGVYGYTF.

This chain uses TRBV6-1 with TRBJ1-2; TRBD1 is a possible D gene (6 bases). The ends were cut back, 7 bases at V and 5 bases at J, with 14 bases in the middle. The length of the CDR3 is 13 residues. Germline CDR1 MNHNS, CDR2 SASEGT. The CDR3 loop is CASTTPGAYGYTF. In DNA, the CDR3 is TGTGCCAGCACCACCCCAGGGGCGTATGGCTACACCTTC.

This chain uses TRBV28 with TRBJ2-7, with 14 bases lining up with TRBD2. Trimming at V came to 3 bases and at J to 6 bases, leaving 7 bases not matched to a gene. Germline V gives CDR1 MDHEN, CDR2 SYDVKM. This CDR3 has 16 amino acids. CDR3 coding DNA: TGTGCCAGCAGTTTTCTGGGACTAGCGGGAGCCTCCGAGCAGTACTTC. Translated: CASSFLGLAGASEQYF.

The V call is TRBV15, the J call TRBJ1-1, with D maybe TRBD1 (5 bases). Germline assignment: CDR1 LNHNV and CDR2 YYDKDF (reference sequence). V was trimmed by 8 bases and J by 2 bases, leaving 18 bases between them. The CDR3 sequence is 15 residues long. The CDR3 loop is CATHSGTLSNTEAFF. The CDR3 DNA is TGTGCCACCCACTCCGGGACTTTGAGTAACACTGAAGCTTTCTTT.

The chain employs TRBV4-1 and TRBJ1-5; D is perhaps TRBD1 (5 bases). Germline V gene data show CDR1 as MGHRA and CDR2 as YSYEKL. This CDR3 has 16 amino acids. Trimming stripped 5 bases from V and 2 bases from J, with 16 bases between. The CDR3 sequence: CASSEEGRVGNQPQHF. CDR3 in DNA: TGCGCCAGCAGCGAGGAGGGGCGGGTAGGCAATCAGCCCCAGCATTTT.

This clone was seen a single time. The chain combines TRBV5-1 with TRBJ1-4, with D hard to call. Germline CDR1 is SGHRS and CDR2 is YFSETQ. The V and J ends lost 2 bases and 3 bases respectively, with 8 bases between them. The CDR3 covers 14 residues. The CDR3 DNA reads as TGCGCCAGCAGCTTCGGAGGTGCTAATGAAAAACTGTTTTTT. It is translated as CASSFGGANEKLFF. Based on the CDR3 plus reference TRBV5-1 and TRBJ1-4, the full variable domain is KAGVTQTPRYLIKTRGQQVTLSCSPISGHRSVSWYQQTPGQGLQFLFEYFSETQRNKGNFPGRFSGRQFSNSRSEMNVSTLELGDSALYLCASSFGGANEKLFFGSGTQLSVL.

V gene TRBV7-9 combines with J gene TRBJ2-2; TRBD1 might be the D (6 bases). This CDR3 contains 16 residues. The germline V gene encodes CDR1 SEHNR and CDR2 FQNEAQ (reference sequence). V lost 3 bases to trimming and J lost 4 bases, with 15 bases between them. CDR3 in amino acids: CASSFGQSEFTGELFF. The CDR3 DNA reads TGTGCCAGCAGCTTCGGACAGTCGGAGTTCACCGGGGAGCTGTTTTTT.

The chain carries TRBV27 and TRBJ2-3; 10 nucleotides align to TRBD2. Germline CDR1 MNHEY, CDR2 SMNVEV (reference sequence). This CDR3 region has 15 residues. The V segment lost 11 bases and the J segment 2 bases; nucleotides outside the gene matches: 10. The CDR3 DNA follows: TGTGCCGCTAAGCGGGAGGGTCGAGCCACAGATACGCAGTATTTT. Protein product: CAAKREGRATDTQYF.

The chain employs TRBV11-3 and TRBJ2-2, with TRBD1 as a possible D gene (5 bases). The ends were cut back, 5 bases at V and 5 bases at J, with 18 bases in the middle. Germline V gives CDR1 SGHNT, CDR2 YENEEA. The CDR3 covers 16 residues. The CDR3 is CASSPGPLRGTGELFF. For the CDR3, the DNA is TGTGCCAGCAGCCCAGGACCCCTAAGGGGAACCGGGGAGCTGTTTTTT.

The chain combines TRBV27 with TRBJ1-6; perhaps TRBD1 as D (6 bases). Trimming took off 1 base at V and 6 bases at J, with 13 bases between the two ends. Germline values: CDR1 MNHEY, CDR2 SMNVEV (reference sequence). This CDR3 comprises 16 residues. The CDR3 reads CASSLLPTGGNSPLHF. The CDR3 bases are TGTGCCAGCAGTTTATTGCCGACAGGAGGTAATTCACCCCTCCACTTT.

This chain uses TRBV28 with TRBJ1-4, with no clear D. V gave up 6 bases and J gave up 2 bases, with 13 bases separating them. Germline V gene sequence: CDR1 MDHEN, CDR2 SYDVKM. The CDR3 is made up of 15 amino acids. The CDR3 region has the DNA TGTGCCAGCAGCCCGGGAGGAGGGACTAATGAAAAACTGTTTTTT. Its protein product is CASSPGGGTNEKLFF.

This chain uses TRBV5-4 with TRBJ2-1; 7 bases agree with TRBD2. Germline assignment: CDR1 SGHNT and CDR2 YYREEE (reference sequence). With 3 bases clipped from V and 2 bases from J, the junction kept 5 bases outside the gene matches. This CDR3 is 15 amino acids long. CDR3 in amino acids: CASSWGLKPYNEQFF. CDR3 DNA sequence: TGTGCCAGCAGCTGGGGACTAAAGCCCTACAATGAGCAGTTCTTC.

J is TRBJ1-1 and V is TRBV5-1; D not certain. Germline V gene lookup returns CDR1 SGHRS and CDR2 YFSETQ. The V gene lost 2 bases and the J gene lost 11 bases, with 16 bases spanning the gap. CDR3 size: 13 residues. In nucleotides, the CDR3 is TGCGCCAGCAGCTTAGATCACTATCCTAGGGCTTTCTTT. Translated, it gives CASSLDHYPRAFF.

This chain links TRBV5-1 with TRBJ2-2; 7 bases fit TRBD1. CDR3 length: 16 amino acids. Germline V gene data show CDR1 as SGHRS and CDR2 as YFSETQ. Trimming cost V 2 bases and J 0 bases; bases outside gene matches: 4. CDR3 sequence reads: CASSLTTGTNTGELFF. CDR3 coding DNA: TGCGCCAGCAGCTTAACGACAGGGACGAACACCGGGGAGCTGTTTTTT. The complete variable domain, with remaining parts taken from reference TRBV5-1 and TRBJ2-2, reads KAGVTQTPRYLIKTRGQQVTLSCSPISGHRSVSWYQQTPGQGLQFLFEYFSETQRNKGNFPGRFSGRQFSNSRSEMNVSTLELGDSALYLCASSLTTGTNTGELFFGEGSRLTVL.

This clone was seen a single time. The chain uses TRBV7-9 and TRBJ1-1; TRBD1 is a possible D gene (6 bases). The CDR3 contains 15 residues. Germline V CDR1 and CDR2: SEHNR, FQNEAQ (reference sequence). V lost 1 base and J 0 bases, leaving 9 bases between the germline ends. CDR3 residues: CASSLGGGLNTEAFF. CDR3 bases: TGTGCCAGCAGCTTAGGGGGGGGCTTGAACACTGAAGCTTTCTTT.

The J gene is TRBJ2-1, the V gene TRBV27, with TRBD2 identical over 16 bases. Germline CDR1 and CDR2: MNHEY and SMNVEV (reference sequence). The CDR3 totals 19 residues. V gave up 5 bases and J gave up 3 bases; unmatched junction bases: 10. CDR3: CASSARGGLAGGFYNEQFF. The CDR3 nucleotides read TGTGCCAGCAGTGCCAGGGGGGGACTAGCGGGAGGGTTCTACAATGAGCAGTTCTTC.

The V and J genes are TRBV6-5 and TRBJ2-2, with 9 bases that match TRBD2. Per germline, CDR1 MNHEY and CDR2 SVGAGI. V shed 0 bases and J 6 bases; nucleotides not matched to a gene: 5. The CDR3 has 16 residues. The CDR3 DNA reads TGTGCCAGCAGTTACTCGGCGGGAGGGCAGGCCGGGGAGCTGTTTTTT. Protein sequence: CASSYSAGGQAGELFF.

The chain is built from TRBV30 and TRBJ2-1; TRBD1 matches at 9 bases. CDR1 is GTSNPN and CDR2 is SVGIG in the germline V gene (reference sequence). The CDR3 length is 14 residues. Trimming took 7 bases from V and 6 from J; bases not matched to a gene: 10. The CDR3 nucleotides read TGTGCCTCGATAGACAGGGGGAAGTCCAATGAGCAGTTCTTC. Its translation: CASIDRGKSNEQFF.